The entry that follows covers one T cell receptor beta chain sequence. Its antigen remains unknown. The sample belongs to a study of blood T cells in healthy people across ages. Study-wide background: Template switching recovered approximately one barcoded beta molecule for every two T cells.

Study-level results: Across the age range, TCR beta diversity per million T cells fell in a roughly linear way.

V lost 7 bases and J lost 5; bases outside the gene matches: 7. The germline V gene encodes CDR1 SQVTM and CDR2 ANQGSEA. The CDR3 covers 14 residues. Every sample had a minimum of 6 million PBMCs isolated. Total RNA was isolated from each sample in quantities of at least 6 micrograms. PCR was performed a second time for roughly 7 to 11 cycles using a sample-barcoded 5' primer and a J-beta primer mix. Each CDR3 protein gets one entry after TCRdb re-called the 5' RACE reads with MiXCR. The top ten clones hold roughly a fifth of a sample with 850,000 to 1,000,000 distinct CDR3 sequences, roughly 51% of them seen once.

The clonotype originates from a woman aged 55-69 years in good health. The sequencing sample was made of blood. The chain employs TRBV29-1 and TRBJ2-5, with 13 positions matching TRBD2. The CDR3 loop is CSAEGLAGRETQYF. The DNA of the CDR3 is TGCAGCGCCGAGGGACTAGCGGGAAGGGAGACCCAGTACTTC. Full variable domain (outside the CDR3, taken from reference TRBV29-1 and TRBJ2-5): SAVISQKPSRDICQRGTSLTIQCQVDSQVTMMFWYRQQPGQSLTLIATANQGSEATYESGFVIDKFPISRPNLTFSTLTVSNMSPEDSSIYLCSAEGLAGRETQYFGPGTRLLVL.